This note documents a single T cell receptor (beta chain) sequence. Antigen unknown. The data were obtained in a study of shared clonotypes between healthy human individuals. General study results and limits: Researchers found naive subsets generally carried larger estimated richness than memory subsets.

The assay was immunoSEQ multiplex PCR, and TCRdb's table has in-frame clones only and misses some. The sample contains about 2.3 million clones, around 92% of which appear only once. This CDR3 contains 13 residues. Germline CDR1 MNHEY, CDR2 SMNVEV (reference sequence). V lost 5 bases and J 3 bases, leaving 11 bases between the germline ends. Donors comprised only Caucasian adults living in Nashville, Tennessee. Memory CD4+ cells were the fraction left after CD45RA+ naive selection. Sequencing was done on a sample of naive CD4+ T cells from PBMCs. The subset: CD45RA+ positively selected. The rearrangement uses TRBV27 and TRBJ2-7; the D is unclear. The TCR comes from a man younger than 30 in good health. Some clones in this sample may be carry-over from other donors' samples. The CDR3 here is CASSVDRFYEQYF. The CDR3 nucleotides read TGTGCCAGCAGTGTGGACCGCTTCTACGAGCAGTACTTC.